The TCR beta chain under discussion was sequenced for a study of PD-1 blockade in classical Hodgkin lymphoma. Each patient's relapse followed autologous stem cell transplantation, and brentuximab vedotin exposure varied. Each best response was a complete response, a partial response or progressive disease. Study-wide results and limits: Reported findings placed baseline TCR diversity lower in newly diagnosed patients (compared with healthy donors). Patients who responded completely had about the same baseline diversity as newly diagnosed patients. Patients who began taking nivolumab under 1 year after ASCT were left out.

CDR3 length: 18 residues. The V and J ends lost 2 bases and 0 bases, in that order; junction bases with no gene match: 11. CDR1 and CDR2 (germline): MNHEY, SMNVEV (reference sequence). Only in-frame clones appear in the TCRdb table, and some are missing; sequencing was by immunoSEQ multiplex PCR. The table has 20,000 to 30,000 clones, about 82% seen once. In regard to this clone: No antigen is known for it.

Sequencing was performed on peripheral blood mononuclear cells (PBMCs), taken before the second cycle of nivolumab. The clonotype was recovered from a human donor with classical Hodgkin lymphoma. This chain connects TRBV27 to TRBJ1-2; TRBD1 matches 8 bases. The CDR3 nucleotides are TGTGCCAGCAGTTTACGCAGGGGGCGGGGGGGCGCTAACTATGGCTACACCTTC. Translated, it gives CASSLRRGRGGANYGYTF.